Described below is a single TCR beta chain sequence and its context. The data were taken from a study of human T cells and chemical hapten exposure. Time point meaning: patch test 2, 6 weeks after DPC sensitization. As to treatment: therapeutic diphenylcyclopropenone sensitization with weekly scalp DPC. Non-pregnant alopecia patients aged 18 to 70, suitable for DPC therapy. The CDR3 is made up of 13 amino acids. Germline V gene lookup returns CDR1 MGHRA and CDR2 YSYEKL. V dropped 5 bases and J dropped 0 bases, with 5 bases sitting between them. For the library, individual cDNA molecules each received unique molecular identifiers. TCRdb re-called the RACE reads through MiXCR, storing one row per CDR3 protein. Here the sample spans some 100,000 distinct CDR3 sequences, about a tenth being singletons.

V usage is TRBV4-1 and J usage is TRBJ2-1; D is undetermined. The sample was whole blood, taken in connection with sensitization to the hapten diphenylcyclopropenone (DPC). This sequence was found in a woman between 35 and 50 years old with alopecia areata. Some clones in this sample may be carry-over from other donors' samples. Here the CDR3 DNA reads TGCGCCAGCAGCGGACCCTCCTACAATGAGCAGTTCTTC. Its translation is CASSGPSYNEQFF.